These 23 T cell receptor beta chains were all obtained from the same sample, sequenced in a study of shared clonotypes between healthy human individuals. Only CD45RO-negative cells positively selected for CCR7 counted as naive CD8 cells, so terminally differentiated effector memory CD45RA+ cells were excluded. Sequencing used immunoSEQ multiplex PCR; TCRdb keeps in-frame clones, though not all of them. The table shows millions of clones, with about 95% occurring only once. The sequenced material came from naive CD8+ T cells sorted from blood. The receptors were sampled from a man between 18 and 29 years old in good health.

With respect to this clone: The sample carries other DNA sequences with the same CDR3. This chain links TRBV28 with TRBJ2-1; D is unresolved. The germline V gene encodes CDR1 MDHEN and CDR2 SYDVKM. Between the trimmed V and J ends, which lost 6 bases and 0 bases, there was a span of 12 bases. CDR3 length equals 15 residues. CDR3 in amino acids: CASSPTPSSYNEQFF. CDR3 DNA sequence: TGTGCCAGCAGCCCCACACCGAGCTCCTACAATGAGCAGTTCTTC.

This chain connects TRBV6-5 to TRBJ2-1; 8 bases agree with TRBD2. This CDR3 comprises 14 residues. The junction had 8 bases not matched to a gene; V was cut back by 6 bases and J by 7 bases. Germline assignment: CDR1 MNHEY and CDR2 SVGAGI. The CDR3 spells CASSHSGTGNEQFF. In nucleotides, the CDR3 is TGTGCCAGCAGCCATAGCGGGACGGGGAATGAGCAGTTCTTC.

This clone has just one count. The CDR3 sequence is CASSQRGDRVSYEQYF. Written as DNA, the CDR3 is TGCGCCAGCAGCCAAAGGGGGGACAGGGTCTCCTACGAGCAGTACTTC. The J gene is TRBJ2-7, the V gene TRBV4-1, with 9 positions matching TRBD1. Germline CDR1 reads MGHRA; CDR2 reads YSYEKL. With V trimmed by 2 bases and J by 0 bases, 5 bases remained unmatched. CDR3 length: 16 amino acids.

The DNA of the CDR3 is TGTGCCAGCAGTCGATCGGATATCGGAGGAGAGACCCAGTACTTC. It encodes CASSRSDIGGETQYF. The V and J genes are TRBV7-6 and TRBJ2-5; maybe TRBD2 (5 bases). This CDR3 contains 15 residues. V lost 6 bases and J lost 4, with 18 bases in between. CDR1 is SGHVS and CDR2 is FNYEAQ in the germline V gene.

The chain employs TRBV19 and TRBJ1-5, with 7 bases identical to TRBD1. V shed 5 bases, J shed 3 bases, and the junction held 10 bases outside the gene matches. Germline loops: CDR1 LNHDA, CDR2 SQIVND (reference sequence). The CDR3 contains 16 residues. This CDR3 is CASSLAPGTDNQPQHF. The DNA for the CDR3 is TGTGCCAGTAGTTTGGCCCCCGGGACAGACAATCAGCCCCAGCATTTT.

The chain uses TRBV2 and TRBJ2-5; tentative D call: TRBD2 (6 bases). In germline, CDR1 is SNHLY, CDR2 FYNNEI. V gave up 4 bases and J gave up 5 bases, with 17 bases separating them. This CDR3 has 15 amino acids. The CDR3 DNA reads TGTGCCAGCAGTGGTGGACCAGCGGGTCCGGAGACCCAGTACTTC. It translates to CASSGGPAGPETQYF. Variable domain in full (rest from reference TRBV2 and TRBJ2-5): EPEVTQTPSHQVTQMGQEVILRCVPISNHLYFYWYRQILGQKVEFLVSFYNNEISEKSEIFDDQFSVERPDGSNFTLKIRSTKLEDSAMYFCASSGGPAGPETQYFGPGTRLLVL.

The chain links TRBV25-1 to TRBJ1-6; D is undetermined. Germline CDR1 is MGHDK and CDR2 is SYGVNS. The CDR3 has 13 amino acids. Trimming took 2 bases from V and 6 from J, leaving 5 bases between them. DNA of the CDR3: TGTGCCAGCAGTGAACTGGGTAATTCACCCCTCCACTTT. It translates to CASSELGNSPLHF.

This clone was seen a single time. One junction end does not reproduce the germline sequence, and a read error may be involved. The rearrangement joins TRBV5-6 to TRBJ1-3; no clear D gene. The CDR3 loop spans 12 amino acids. Germline loops: CDR1 SGHDT, CDR2 YYEEEE. DNA of the CDR3: TGTGCCAGCAGCTTTGGGGAGACCTTCCAACTTTTT. This sequence encodes CASSFGETFQLF.

This chain connects TRBV27 to TRBJ2-3; possible D gene TRBD1, 5 bases. Germline-derived CDR1 and CDR2 are MNHEY and SMNVEV (reference sequence). The CDR3 loop spans 14 amino acids. With 6 bases removed from V and 7 bases from J, the gap between germline ends came to 17 bases. The CDR3 here is CASSVQGITYTQYF. CDR3 sequence (DNA): TGTGCCAGCAGCGTCCAGGGAATCACCTATACGCAGTATTTT.

V usage is TRBV27 and J usage is TRBJ2-1; 7 bases are shared with TRBD2. Germline values: CDR1 MNHEY, CDR2 SMNVEV (reference sequence). CDR3 length: 17 residues. J was trimmed by 3 bases and V by 6 bases; bases with no gene match: 14. CDR3 in amino acids: CASSTTPPSGYYNEQFF. The DNA of the CDR3 is TGTGCCAGCAGCACAACTCCCCCTAGCGGATACTACAATGAGCAGTTCTTC.

The V and J genes are TRBV7-9 and TRBJ2-3, with 11 nucleotides matching TRBD2. CDR3 length: 17 residues. Germline loops: CDR1 SEHNR, CDR2 FQNEAQ (reference sequence). V trimming: 3 bases; J trimming: 2 bases; junction bases outside the gene matches: 7. In nucleotides, the CDR3 is TGTGCCAGCAGCTTTGGAACTAGCGGGAGCAACACAGATACGCAGTATTTT. Amino acid sequence: CASSFGTSGSNTDTQYF.

This clone is a singleton in its sample. The rearrangement uses TRBV28 and TRBJ1-2; the D gene is possibly TRBD1 (5 bases). CDR1 is MDHEN and CDR2 is SYDVKM in the germline V gene. The CDR3 runs to 13 residues. The V and J ends lost 6 bases and 1 base respectively, with 9 bases between them. CDR3 in DNA: TGTGCCAGCAGCTCAGGGATTAACTATGGCTACACCTTC. This translates into CASSSGINYGYTF.

This rearrangement joins TRBV10-2 to TRBJ2-3; 15 positions match TRBD2. The CDR3 consists of 17 residues. CDR1 WSHSY and CDR2 SAAADI come from the germline V gene. V was pared by 3 bases and J by 6 bases, with 7 bases of the junction left unmatched. CDR3 sequence reads: CASSDGTSGGSGDTQYF. The CDR3 bases are TGCGCCAGCAGTGATGGGACTAGCGGGGGGTCAGGGGATACGCAGTATTTT.

The CDR3 sequence is CATGPSGEGYNEQFF. CDR3 in DNA: TGTGCCACCGGTCCTTCAGGGGAGGGGTACAATGAGCAGTTCTTC. This chain uses TRBV27 with TRBJ2-1, with a weak D call TRBD2 (7 bases). The CDR3 extends over 15 amino acids. In germline, CDR1 is MNHEY, CDR2 SMNVEV (reference sequence). V lost 10 bases and J lost 4, with 20 bases in between.

V gene TRBV19 combines with J gene TRBJ2-7, with TRBD1 matching over 8 bases. Looked up from germline, CDR1 is LNHDA and CDR2 is SQIVND (reference sequence). This CDR3 has 14 amino acids. After removal of 3 bases from V and 4 bases from J, the junction contained 5 bases not matched to a gene. The CDR3 DNA follows: TGTGCCAGTAGTATTACGGGACAGGCTTACGAGCAGTACTTC. It specifies CASSITGQAYEQYF.

The genes are TRBV4-1 and TRBJ2-7, with a weak D call TRBD1 (6 bases). CDR1 is MGHRA and CDR2 is YSYEKL in the germline V gene. The CDR3 loop spans 15 amino acids. V lost 8 bases to trimming and J lost 3 bases, with 20 bases between them. Here the CDR3 reads CASGAPDSQFYEQYF. The CDR3 nucleotides are TGCGCCAGCGGGGCCCCGGACAGCCAATTCTACGAGCAGTACTTC.

V is TRBV19 and J is TRBJ2-1; D might be TRBD2 (6 bases). V was cut by 7 bases and J by 5 bases, with 18 bases left in between. Germline CDR1 and CDR2: LNHDA and SQIVND (reference sequence). This CDR3 is built from 15 residues. The CDR3 protein is CASTPGAGLNNEQFF. In nucleotides, the CDR3 is TGTGCCAGTACTCCAGGCGCGGGACTGAACAATGAGCAGTTCTTC.

The chain carries TRBV13 and TRBJ2-1; D uncertain. The germline V gene encodes CDR1 PRHDT and CDR2 FYEKMQ (reference sequence). The V and J ends lost 4 bases and 5 bases respectively, with 12 bases between them. There are 14 residues in the CDR3. CDR3 loop: CASSSSPTNNEQFF. The DNA of the CDR3 is TGTGCCAGCAGCTCAAGTCCGACCAACAATGAGCAGTTCTTC.

The rearrangement uses TRBV7-9 and TRBJ2-1; 9 nucleotides align to TRBD2. Germline CDR1 SEHNR, CDR2 FQNEAQ (reference sequence). CDR3 size: 14 residues. The trim removed 5 bases at V and 8 bases at J, leaving 7 bases unmatched. The CDR3: CASSRVAGEHEQFF. In DNA form, the CDR3 reads TGTGCCAGCAGCCGAGTAGCGGGAGAACATGAGCAGTTCTTC.

The table lists this clone with a count of one. A junction boundary mismatches the germline segment, possibly from a read error. The chain is built from TRBV27 and TRBJ1-3; D not resolved. The CDR3 is made up of 12 amino acids. Looked up from germline, CDR1 is MNHEY and CDR2 is SMNVEV (reference sequence). The CDR3 DNA follows: TGTGCCAGCAGTCTATCTGGAAACACCATATATTTT. It translates to CASSLSGNTIYF.

This chain joins TRBV27 and TRBJ2-7, with D possibly TRBD2 on 6 matching bases. This CDR3 spans 13 amino acids. Trimming removed 2 bases at V and 7 bases at J, with 12 bases between. Per germline, CDR1 MNHEY and CDR2 SMNVEV (reference sequence). The CDR3 nucleotides are TGTGCCAGCAGTTTAGGCGGGAACGGTGAGCAGTACTTC. The encoded protein is CASSLGGNGEQYF.

J is TRBJ2-7 and V is TRBV18; 9 nucleotides agree with TRBD2. V lost 3 bases, J lost 0 bases, and 3 bases stayed unmatched. CDR1 and CDR2 from the germline V gene are KGHSH and LQKENI. The CDR3 has 15 amino acids. The CDR3 protein is CASSPGGGDSYEQYF. The CDR3 DNA reads as TGTGCCAGCTCACCGGGCGGGGGGGACTCCTACGAGCAGTACTTC. The full variable domain, in which reference TRBV18 and TRBJ2-7 provide the parts outside the CDR3, is NAGVMQNPRHLVRRRGQEARLRCSPMKGHSHVYWYRQLPEEGLKFMVYLQKENIIDESGMPKERFSAEFPKEGPSILRIQQVVRGDSAAYFCASSPGGGDSYEQYFGPGTRLTVT.

This rearrangement joins TRBV6-5 to TRBJ2-3; TRBD2 matches 10 bases. Germline V gene sequence: CDR1 MNHEY, CDR2 SVGAGI. The V gene end was trimmed by 6 bases and the J gene end by 5 bases; junction bases not matched to a gene: 8. The CDR3 totals 15 residues. The CDR3 loop is CASRNSGGTLDTQYF. CDR3 sequence (DNA): TGTGCCAGCAGGAATAGCGGGGGGACTTTAGATACGCAGTATTTT.